This T cell receptor (beta chain) originates from a study of shared clonotypes between healthy human individuals (dated by TCRdb to the early 2020s). Regarding the complete study: The cohort included a few men and two women between 18 and 49 years of age. Per donor, three plates each were used for CD4 naive and CD4 memory, two for CD8 naive, and one for CD8 memory. Blood TCR repertoires of about five healthy adults were deeply sequenced to estimate repertoire size and the extent of clonotype sharing between individuals. To increase sequencing depth and limit assay-specific biases, TCR repertoire library preparation and sequencing were carried out by different laboratories using diverse techniques. Per donor, leukapheresis produced somewhere between about 0.85 and 9.5 billion PBMCs.

Using the deep immunoSEQ assay, multiplex PCR amplified TCR CDR3 regions from genomic DNA. Genomic DNA extracted from each cell subset was distributed evenly over all wells of several immunoSEQ 96-well plates, and each plate served as one replicate. For sorted subsets, each replicate PCR was loaded with 200 ng genomic DNA, equivalent to 25,000 to 35,000 T cell genomes. Purified libraries were quantified with a Qubit 3.0 fluorometer, sized on a Bioanalyzer 2100, and re-quantified with the KAPA Library Quantification kit. A separate single-read 150-cycle Illumina NextSeq 550 flow cell was used to sequence each immunoSEQ 96-well plate. Turning to the authors' computational methods: Because the immunoSEQ output held only junctional sequences and lacked quality scores, the filtering could not match the filtering applied to full-length reads. Sequences were annotated with PyIR, a Python wrapper for IgBLAST v1.9, using IMGT germline references to assign V/J genes and CDR3. Reads were filtered out if the reads had weak V/J assignments (E-value above 1e-6), no CDR3, stop codons, out-of-frame junctions, or ambiguous translated residues. V3J clonotypes were defined as sequences sharing an identical inferred V gene, J gene, and CDR3 amino acid sequence. Percentage overlap between repertoires was calculated by dividing the number of shared unique clonotypes by the size of the smaller repertoire. Richness of each repertoire was evaluated using RTK rarefaction, the Chao1 estimator, and Recon v2.1 estimates of unobserved clonotypes. For all TCRbeta clonotypes obtained by the gDNA method from a handful of donors, generation probabilities were computed with OLGA. As stored in TCRdb, this immuneACCESS dataset retains in-frame rearrangements with V and J assigned. A fraction of the clones does not appear; measured against another copy, unresolved V genes explain less than half of the discrepancy, and the remainder lacks a known reason. V, J and clone size reflect that table, while D and trimming were determined from the DNA. For this sample the table gives approximately 1,000,000 clones, of which about 72% were detected only once. The top ten clonotypes cover 0.89% of the sample.

Study-wide findings and limitations: Higher generation probabilities were observed for clonotypes shared by all four sorted-subset donors than for non-shared clonotypes. The small number of donors limited the genetic and exposure-history diversity represented. Only blood was sampled, and tissue TCR repertoires likely differ from those in blood. When several donors were compared, the shared fraction of clonotypes was around 5.1% for naive CD4, roughly 3.3% for naive CD8, roughly 2.3% for memory CD4, and around 0.37% for memory CD8. Incomplete sequencing was indicated by rarefaction of sorted-subset datasets, despite the large sequencing depth. Based on pairwise subsampling, the degree of clonotype sharing among donors was expected to be affected by sequencing depth. Larger estimated clonotype richness was generally found for naive subsets than for memory subsets.

The donors were healthy, HIV-negative adults who had no recently reported acute infections or vaccinations. All donors were Caucasian adults living in Nashville, Tennessee, USA. CD4+ T cells were enriched by magnetic negative selection, after which naive cells were positively selected on CD45RA and the negative fraction was taken as the memory subset. After blood collection by leukapheresis, PBMCs were isolated using Ficoll-Histopaque density gradient centrifugation and then cryopreserved in the vapor phase of liquid nitrogen. Analytical flow cytometry was used to check the purity and quantity of each magnetically sorted T cell population. From each sorted fraction, genomic DNA was isolated and quantified by UV absorbance on a Nanodrop 2000c. The germline V gene supplies CDR1 SQVTM and CDR2 ANQGSEA. The V and J ends are trimmed by 5 bases and 0 bases, leaving 7 bases between them. The CDR3 spans 12 residues, from the cysteine through the phenylalanine. The CDR3 DNA has 36 bases and is translated from base 1.

About this clone itself: The specificity of this receptor is unknown. One base away there is no much larger clone; base qualities are not given.

Sequences were obtained from memory CD4+ T cells from PBMCs. Explained via the paper, the cell subset or site label denotes: CD45RA-negative fraction. This TCR derives from a man younger than 30 in good health. Some clones in this sample may be carry-over from other donors' samples. Here the chain combines TRBV29-1 and TRBJ1-1, with no confidently assigned D gene. This receptor has the CDR3 CSVKKMNTEAFF. The nucleotide sequence reads as follows: TGCAGCGTTAAAAAAATGAACACTGAAGCTTTCTTT.